This TCR beta chain derives from a study of follicular helper T cells after annual influenza vaccination. Overall study: Sampling occurred days 0, 7 and 28 after each influenza vaccination.

Time point here: 2015-2016 season, 7 days after influenza vaccination. With regard to this clone: What it binds is not known.

Study findings and constraints: ICOS+CD38+ cTfh clonality tracked population frequency, and its change tracked circulating plasmablast change.

V shed 5 bases, J shed 2 bases, and the junction held 6 bases outside the gene matches. The CDR3 loop spans 16 amino acids. Germline assignment: CDR1 LNHNV and CDR2 YYDKDF (reference sequence). Profiled with immunoSEQ multiplex PCR; TCRdb holds only in-frame clones, not every one. This sample has over 8,000 clones, with 70% to 90% found just once. The V and J genes are TRBV15 and TRBJ1-4, with 9 nucleotides matching TRBD1. The receptor comes from an adult who received the influenza vaccine. The material sequenced was CXCR5+ CD38- circulating T follicular helper cells from blood, taken 7 days after influenza vaccination. The subset denotes: circulating Tfh, non-naive CD4+CXCR5+PD-1+ (ICOS+CD38+ or ICOS-CD38-). This CDR3 reads CATSQGTGLTNEKLFF. CDR3 bases: TGTGCCACCAGCCAAGGGACAGGGTTGACTAATGAAAAACTGTTTTTT.